The sequence of this T cell receptor beta chain was determined in a study of patients and donors after allogeneic stem cell transplantation. One entry per CDR3 protein, called by TCRdb with MiXCR from the RT-PCR reads. The table includes tens of thousands of distinct CDR3 sequences, 45% to 50% detected once. V shed 0 bases and J shed 11 bases, with 11 bases lying between them. Germline lookup yields CDR1 SQVTM and CDR2 ANQGSEA. The CDR3 is made up of 12 amino acids. The source material was blood, either unsorted or a sorted T cell fraction (not recorded which). The chain links TRBV29-1 to TRBJ1-5, with TRBD1 as a possible D gene (5 bases). This TCR derives from a human donor who was either an allogeneic HSCT recipient or a stem cell or donor lymphocyte infusion donor (not recorded which). It is not recorded whose cells these are; they may come from a transplant donor. The CDR3 loop is CSVEDRSRAQHF. Written as DNA, the CDR3 is TGCAGCGTTGAAGATCGAAGCAGGGCCCAGCATTTT.